The clone carrying this TCR beta chain has only a few counts. The antigen remains undetermined. The source of the sample is a study of blood T cells in healthy people across ages. Study-level results: TCR beta diversity, measured per million T cells, fell in a roughly linear way with age. Long-lived donors carried more naive CD4+ cells and greater diversity than aged donors.

A J-beta primer mix and a sample-barcoded 5' primer were used in a second PCR of roughly 6 to 12 cycles. MiXCR, run by TCRdb on the 5' RACE reads, gives a single entry per CDR3 protein. This table holds over a million distinct CDR3 sequences, 40% to 50% found once. The sequence came from a woman younger than 30 in good health. Material: blood.

The CDR3 reads CASEGAFF. CDR3 nucleotide sequence: TGTGCCAGCGAGGGTGCTTTCTTT. The V call is TRBV2, the J call TRBJ1-1; unclear D gene. This CDR3 is 8 amino acids long. V dropped 8 bases and J dropped 11 bases, with 6 bases sitting between them. Germline V lookup: CDR1 SNHLY, CDR2 FYNNEI.